This passage covers 2 T cell receptor beta chains from one sample sequenced in a study of T cell responses to AZD1222 COVID-19 vaccine (dated by TCRdb to about 2021). The time point label here, explained by the study, means: baseline before first vaccination. Library method: the immunoSEQ multiplex PCR assay. TCRdb retrieved this table from immuneACCESS and kept in-frame rearrangements only. Not all clones are present; in checked studies, unresolved V genes account for under half, and no reason is known for the remainder. Across this sample there are about 150,000 clones, with around nine tenths seen only once. The ten largest make up roughly 4.6% of the sample. The sequencing here drew on peripheral blood, taken on day 0 of AZD1222 vaccination. Source of these receptors: an adult in good health.

J is TRBJ2-3 and V is TRBV5-1, with 9 bases lining up with TRBD2. The CDR3 has 15 amino acids. The V gene end was trimmed by 4 bases and the J gene end by 5 bases; junction bases not matched to a gene: 8. CDR1 is SGHRS and CDR2 is YFSETQ in the germline V gene. The chain's CDR3 is CASSESLAGIDTQYF. In DNA form, the CDR3 reads TGCGCCAGCAGCGAGTCGCTAGCGGGAATAGATACGCAGTATTTT.

This chain uses TRBV10-3 with TRBJ1-6, with D possibly being TRBD1 (5 bases). The CDR3 runs 16 residues. V lost 4 bases, J lost 9 bases, and 19 bases lay in between. Looked up from germline, CDR1 is ENHRY and CDR2 is SYGVKD. CDR3 protein: CAISGWGVEKGSPLHF. CDR3 coding DNA: TGTGCCATCAGTGGATGGGGCGTTGAAAAAGGTTCACCCCTCCACTTT.